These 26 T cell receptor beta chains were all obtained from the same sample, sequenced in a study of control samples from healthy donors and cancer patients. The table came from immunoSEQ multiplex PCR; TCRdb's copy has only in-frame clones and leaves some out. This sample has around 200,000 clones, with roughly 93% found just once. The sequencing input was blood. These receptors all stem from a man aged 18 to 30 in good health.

As DNA, the CDR3 is TGCGCCAGCAGCGCTAGCGGGGGGTTATACGAGCAGTACTTC. Translated, it gives CASSASGGLYEQYF. This sequence joins TRBV10-1 and TRBJ2-7; 11 nucleotides agree with TRBD2. With V trimmed by 6 bases and J by 4 bases, 5 bases remained unmatched. CDR1 WNHNN and CDR2 SYGVQD come from the germline V gene (reference sequence). The CDR3 is 14 amino acids.

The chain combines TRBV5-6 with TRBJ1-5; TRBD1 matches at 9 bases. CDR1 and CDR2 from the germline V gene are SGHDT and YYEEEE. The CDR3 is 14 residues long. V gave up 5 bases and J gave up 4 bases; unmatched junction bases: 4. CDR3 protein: CASSSGTGNQPQHF. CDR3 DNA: TGTGCCAGCAGTTCCGGGACAGGGAATCAGCCCCAGCATTTT.

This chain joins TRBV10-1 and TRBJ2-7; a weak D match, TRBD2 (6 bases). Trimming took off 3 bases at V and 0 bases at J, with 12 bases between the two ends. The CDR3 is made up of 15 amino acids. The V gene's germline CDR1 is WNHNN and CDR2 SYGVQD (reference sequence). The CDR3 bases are TGCGCCAGCAGTGACCGCGGGGTCAACTCCTACGAGCAGTACTTC. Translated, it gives CASSDRGVNSYEQYF.

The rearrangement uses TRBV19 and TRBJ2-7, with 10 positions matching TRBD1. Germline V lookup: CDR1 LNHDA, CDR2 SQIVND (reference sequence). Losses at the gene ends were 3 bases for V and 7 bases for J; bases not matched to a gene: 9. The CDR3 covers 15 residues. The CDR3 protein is CASSMSDRGLGEQYF. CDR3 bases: TGTGCCAGTAGTATGTCCGACAGGGGGCTCGGAGAGCAGTACTTC.

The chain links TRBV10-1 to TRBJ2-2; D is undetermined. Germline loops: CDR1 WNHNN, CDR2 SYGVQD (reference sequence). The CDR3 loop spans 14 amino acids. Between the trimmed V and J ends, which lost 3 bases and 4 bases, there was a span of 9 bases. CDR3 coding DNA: TGCGCCAGCAGTGATCCACGGAGCACCGGGGAGCTGTTTTTT. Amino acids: CASSDPRSTGELFF.

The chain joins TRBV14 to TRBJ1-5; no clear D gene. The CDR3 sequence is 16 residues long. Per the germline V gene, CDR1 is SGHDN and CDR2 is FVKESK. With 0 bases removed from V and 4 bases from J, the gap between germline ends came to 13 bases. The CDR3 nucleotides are TGTGCCAGCAGCCAAGATCAAAGGGCCAGGAATCAGCCCCAGCATTTT. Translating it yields CASSQDQRARNQPQHF.

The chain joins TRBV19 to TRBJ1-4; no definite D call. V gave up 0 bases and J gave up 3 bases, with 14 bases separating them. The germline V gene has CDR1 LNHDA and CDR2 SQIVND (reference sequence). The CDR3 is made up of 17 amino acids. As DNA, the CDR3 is TGTGCCAGTAGTATAGATCGAAGGGTAGCCGCTAATGAAAAACTGTTTTTT. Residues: CASSIDRRVAANEKLFF.

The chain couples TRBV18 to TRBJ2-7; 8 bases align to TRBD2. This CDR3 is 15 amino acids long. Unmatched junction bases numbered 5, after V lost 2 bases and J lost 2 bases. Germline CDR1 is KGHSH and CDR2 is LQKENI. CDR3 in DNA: TGTGCCAGCTCACCAGTAACGGGGGGGCCCTACGAGCAGTACTTC. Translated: CASSPVTGGPYEQYF. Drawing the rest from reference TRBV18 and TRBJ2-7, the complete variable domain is NAGVMQNPRHLVRRRGQEARLRCSPMKGHSHVYWYRQLPEEGLKFMVYLQKENIIDESGMPKERFSAEFPKEGPSILRIQQVVRGDSAAYFCASSPVTGGPYEQYFGPGTRLTVT.

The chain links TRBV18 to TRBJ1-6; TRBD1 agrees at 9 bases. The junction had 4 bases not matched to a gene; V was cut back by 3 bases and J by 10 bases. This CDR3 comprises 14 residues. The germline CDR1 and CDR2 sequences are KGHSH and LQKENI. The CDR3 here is CASSPTGGESPLHF. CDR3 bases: TGTGCCAGCTCACCTACAGGGGGCGAATCACCCCTCCACTTT.

CDR3 DNA sequence: TGTGCCAGCCTAATTCTTTGGACAGGGGCTTTAGTCTATGGCTACACCTTC. Translated, it gives CASLILWTGALVYGYTF. V gene TRBV27 combines with J gene TRBJ1-2; 9 bases agree with TRBD1. Germline loops: CDR1 MNHEY, CDR2 SMNVEV (reference sequence). V lost 8 bases, J lost 4 bases, and 17 bases stayed unmatched. The CDR3 runs 17 residues.

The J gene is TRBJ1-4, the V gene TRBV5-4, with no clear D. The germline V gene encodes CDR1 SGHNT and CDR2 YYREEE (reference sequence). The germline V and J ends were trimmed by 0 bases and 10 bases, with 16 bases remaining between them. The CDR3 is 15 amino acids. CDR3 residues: CASSLAESGPGKLFF. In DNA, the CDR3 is TGTGCCAGCAGCTTGGCTGAATCCGGACCCGGAAAACTGTTTTTT.

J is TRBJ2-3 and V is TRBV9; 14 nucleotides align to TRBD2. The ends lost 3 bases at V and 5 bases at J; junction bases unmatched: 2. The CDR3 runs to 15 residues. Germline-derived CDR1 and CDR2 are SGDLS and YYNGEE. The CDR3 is CASSDGTSGGDTQYF. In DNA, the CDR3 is TGTGCCAGCAGCGATGGGACTAGCGGGGGAGATACGCAGTATTTT.

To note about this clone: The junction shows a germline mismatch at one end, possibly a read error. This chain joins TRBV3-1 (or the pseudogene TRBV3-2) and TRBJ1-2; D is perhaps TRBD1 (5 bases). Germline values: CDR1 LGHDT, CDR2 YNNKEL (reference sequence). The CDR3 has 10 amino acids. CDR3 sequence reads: CASGDRDAIF. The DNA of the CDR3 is TGTGCCAGCGGCGACAGAGATGCAATCTTC.

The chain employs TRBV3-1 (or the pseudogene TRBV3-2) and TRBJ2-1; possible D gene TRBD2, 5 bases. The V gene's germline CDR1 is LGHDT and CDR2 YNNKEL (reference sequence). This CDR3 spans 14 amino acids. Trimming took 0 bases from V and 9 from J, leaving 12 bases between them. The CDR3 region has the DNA TGTGCCAGCAGCCAAGATCCAGGAGGACGTGAGCAGTTCTTC. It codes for CASSQDPGGREQFF.

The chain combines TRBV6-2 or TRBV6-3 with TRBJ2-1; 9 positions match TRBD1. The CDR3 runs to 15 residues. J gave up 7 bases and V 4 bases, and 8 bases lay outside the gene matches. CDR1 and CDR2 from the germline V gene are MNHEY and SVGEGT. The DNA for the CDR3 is TGTGCCAGCAGTTCAACCGGGACAGGGATAAATGAGCAGTTCTTC. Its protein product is CASSSTGTGINEQFF.

Here the CDR3 reads CASSTRTALEAFF. The CDR3 DNA sequence: TGTGCCAGCAGTACCCGGACGGCTTTGGAAGCTTTCTTT. The chain carries TRBV12-3 or TRBV12-4 and TRBJ1-1; D gene unclear. This CDR3 has 13 residues. V was clipped by 5 bases and J by 8 bases, with 15 bases between them.

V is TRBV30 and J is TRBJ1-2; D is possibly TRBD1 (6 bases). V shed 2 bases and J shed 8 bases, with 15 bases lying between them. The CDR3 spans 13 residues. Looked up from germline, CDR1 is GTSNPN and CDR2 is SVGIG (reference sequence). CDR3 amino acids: CAWSTPRRGGYTF. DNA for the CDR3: TGTGCCTGGAGTACACCCCGCAGGGGAGGCTACACCTTC.

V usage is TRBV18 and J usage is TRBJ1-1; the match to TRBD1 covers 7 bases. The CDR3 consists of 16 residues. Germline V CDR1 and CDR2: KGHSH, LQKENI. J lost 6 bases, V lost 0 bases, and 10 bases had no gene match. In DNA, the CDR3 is TGTGCCAGCTCACCACCGAGGTTTACAGGGGCTCCTGAAGCTTTCTTT. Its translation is CASSPPRFTGAPEAFF.

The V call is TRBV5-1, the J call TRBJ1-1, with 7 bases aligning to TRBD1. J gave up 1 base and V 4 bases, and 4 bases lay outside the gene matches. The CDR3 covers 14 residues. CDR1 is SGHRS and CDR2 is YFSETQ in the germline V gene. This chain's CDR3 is CASSPGQANTEAFF. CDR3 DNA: TGCGCCAGCAGCCCAGGACAGGCGAACACTGAAGCTTTCTTT.

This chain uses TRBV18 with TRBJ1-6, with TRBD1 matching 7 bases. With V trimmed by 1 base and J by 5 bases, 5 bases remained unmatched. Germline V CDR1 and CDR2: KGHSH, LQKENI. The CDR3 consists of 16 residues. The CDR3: CASSPQGAGNNSPLHF. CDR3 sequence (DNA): TGTGCCAGCTCACCACAGGGGGCTGGGAATAATTCACCCCTCCACTTT.

The DNA of the CDR3 is TGTGCCAGCAGCTTTAGCGGGGGGCGGGGGAATGAGCAGTTCTTC. This translates into CASSFSGGRGNEQFF. The rearrangement links TRBV5-4 to TRBJ2-1, with TRBD2 matching 10 bases. The CDR3 runs 15 residues. CDR1 and CDR2 from the germline V gene are SGHNT and YYREEE (reference sequence). After removal of 2 bases from V and 7 bases from J, the junction contained 6 bases not matched to a gene. The variable domain in full, with the rest retrieved from reference TRBV5-4 and TRBJ2-1, is ETGVTQSPTHLIKTRGQQVTLRCSSQSGHNTVSWYQQALGQGPQFIFQYYREEENGRGNFPPRFSGLQFPNYSSELNVNALELDDSALYLCASSFSGGRGNEQFFGPGTRLTVL.

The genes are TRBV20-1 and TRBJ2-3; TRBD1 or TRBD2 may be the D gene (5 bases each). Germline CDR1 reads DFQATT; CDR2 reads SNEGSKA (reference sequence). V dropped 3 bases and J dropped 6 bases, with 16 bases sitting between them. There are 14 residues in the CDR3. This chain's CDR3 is CSASRDPFLDTQYF. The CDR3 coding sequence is TGCAGTGCTAGTCGGGACCCATTTTTGGATACGCAGTATTTT.

CDR3 sequence reads: CSASGPNGETQYF. The CDR3 DNA is TGCAGTGCTAGTGGGCCTAATGGGGAGACCCAGTACTTC. The V gene is TRBV20-1, the J gene TRBJ2-5; no reliable D call. With 3 bases removed from V and 5 bases from J, the gap between germline ends came to 13 bases. The CDR3 extends over 13 amino acids. Per the germline V gene, CDR1 is DFQATT and CDR2 is SNEGSKA (reference sequence).

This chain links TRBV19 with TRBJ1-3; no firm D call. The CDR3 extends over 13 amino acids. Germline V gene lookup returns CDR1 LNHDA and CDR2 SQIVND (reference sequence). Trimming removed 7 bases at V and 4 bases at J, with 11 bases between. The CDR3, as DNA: TGTGCCAGTACCGTGAAGGCGGGAAACACCATATATTTT. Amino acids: CASTVKAGNTIYF.

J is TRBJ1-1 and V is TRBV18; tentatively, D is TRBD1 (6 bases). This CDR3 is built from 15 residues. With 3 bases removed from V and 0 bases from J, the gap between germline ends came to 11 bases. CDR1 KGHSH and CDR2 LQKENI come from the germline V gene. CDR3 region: CASSPYRDLNTEAFF. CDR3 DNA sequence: TGTGCCAGCTCACCCTACAGGGACTTGAACACTGAAGCTTTCTTT.

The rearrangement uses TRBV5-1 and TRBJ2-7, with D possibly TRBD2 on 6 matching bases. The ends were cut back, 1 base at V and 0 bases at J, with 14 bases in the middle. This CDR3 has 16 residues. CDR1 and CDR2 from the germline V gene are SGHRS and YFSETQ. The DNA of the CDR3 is TGCGCCAGCAGCTTGAGGGGACTCCTAAGCTCCTACGAGCAGTACTTC. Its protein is CASSLRGLLSSYEQYF.